Following are 18 T cell receptor beta chains from one sample sequenced in a study of T cell changes during pregnancy in multiple sclerosis. Assay used: immunoSEQ multiplex PCR; TCRdb lists only in-frame clones, some missing. The sample holds just over 55,000 clones; 75% to 95% are singletons and the top ten take roughly 3.6%. The sequencing here drew on peripheral blood, taken after pregnancy. The receptors shown here come from a female donor in good health, enrolled as a control in a pregnancy study.

The V and J genes are TRBV7-2 and TRBJ2-3, with 9 bases that match TRBD2. V was clipped by 0 bases and J by 2 bases; unmatched bases: 3. Germline V gene sequence: CDR1 SGHTA, CDR2 FQGNSA. CDR3 size: 16 residues. The CDR3 bases are TGTGCCAGCAGCTTAGCCAGCGGGGGGTACACAGATACGCAGTATTTT. As protein: CASSLASGGYTDTQYF. Together with reference TRBV7-2 and TRBJ2-3, the CDR3 gives the full variable domain: GAGVSQSPSNKVTEKGKDVELRCDPISGHTALYWYRQSLGQGLEFLIYFQGNSAPDKSGLPSDRFSAERTGGSVSTLTIQRTQQEDSAVYLCASSLASGGYTDTQYFGPGTRLTVL.

The chain is built from TRBV7-6 and TRBJ1-2, with unresolved D. The germline gives CDR1 SGHVS, CDR2 FNYEAQ. This CDR3 spans 13 amino acids. V gave up 1 base and J gave up 3 bases, with 6 bases separating them. CDR3 sequence: CASSLGGDYGYTF. For the CDR3, the DNA is TGTGCCAGCAGCTTAGGAGGTGACTATGGCTACACCTTC.

The V gene is TRBV6-1, the J gene TRBJ1-1; D is ambiguous. V lost 6 bases, J lost 5 bases, and 19 bases lay in between. Germline V gene lookup returns CDR1 MNHNS and CDR2 SASEGT. The CDR3 length is 15 residues. The CDR3 nucleotides are TGTGCCAGCAGGGGAATTCAGGAAGGGAGAACTGAAGCTTTCTTT. Its protein is CASRGIQEGRTEAFF.

This chain uses TRBV30 with TRBJ2-5; D possibly corresponds to TRBD2 (5 bases). The V gene's germline CDR1 is GTSNPN and CDR2 SVGIG (reference sequence). CDR3 length: 12 amino acids. The V gene lost 0 bases and the J gene lost 5 bases, with 7 bases spanning the gap. CDR3 sequence reads: CAWSVGAETQYF. The DNA of the CDR3 is TGTGCCTGGAGTGTGGGAGCGGAGACCCAGTACTTC.

The chain links TRBV5-1 to TRBJ2-1; 12 nucleotides match TRBD2. V dropped 4 bases and J dropped 4; count of bases not matched to a gene: 6. Germline lookup yields CDR1 SGHRS and CDR2 YFSETQ. CDR3 size: 16 residues. The CDR3 DNA reads as TGCGCCAGCAGCCCGTCCGGGACTAGCGGGTACAATGAGCAGTTCTTC. Protein product: CASSPSGTSGYNEQFF.

J is TRBJ1-2 and V is TRBV6-5; possibly TRBD1 for D (6 bases). V lost 2 bases, J lost 1 base, and 8 bases lay in between. Germline CDR1 is MNHEY and CDR2 is SVGAGI. There are 14 residues in the CDR3. The CDR3 DNA sequence: TGTGCCAGCAGTTACCAACAGGGTAACTATGGCTACACCTTC. It is translated as CASSYQQGNYGYTF.

This chain joins TRBV7-2 and TRBJ1-1; TRBD1 aligns across 7 bases. The CDR3 covers 14 residues. V dropped 4 bases and J dropped 12; count of bases not matched to a gene: 14. Germline V gene data show CDR1 as SGHTA and CDR2 as FQGNSA. The CDR3 region is CASSSGLEGARSFF. CDR3 nucleotides: TGTGCCAGCAGCTCGGGATTAGAGGGGGCGCGATCTTTCTTT.

Here the CDR3 reads CASSLGGYRPNEPQHF. The CDR3 region has the DNA TGTGCCAGCAGCTTAGGGGGTTACAGGCCTAACGAGCCCCAGCATTTT. The V call is TRBV7-9, the J call TRBJ1-5; D perhaps matches TRBD1 (5 bases). Trimming shortened V by 1 base and J by 8 bases, and 18 bases separated the two germline ends. Germline lookup yields CDR1 SEHNR and CDR2 FQNEAQ (reference sequence). The CDR3 length is 16 residues.

The V call is TRBV7-8, the J call TRBJ2-1; 10 nucleotides agree with TRBD2. The CDR3 runs 15 residues. Germline V gives CDR1 SGHVS, CDR2 FQNEAQ. V lost 7 bases, J lost 7 bases, and 10 bases stayed unmatched. For the CDR3, the DNA is TGTGCCAGCACCCGAGGTTCTAGCGGGGGAAATGAGCAGTTCTTC. It yields the protein CASTRGSSGGNEQFF.

The gene calls are TRBV18 and TRBJ2-5; 7 positions match TRBD2. Germline V gene data show CDR1 as KGHSH and CDR2 as LQKENI. Trimming at V came to 0 bases and at J to 7 bases, leaving 2 bases not matched to a gene. This CDR3 is built from 13 residues. CDR3 in DNA: TGTGCCAGCTCACCACCGGGGGAGGGGACCCAGTACTTC. It yields the protein CASSPPGEGTQYF. Full variable domain (outside the CDR3, taken from reference TRBV18 and TRBJ2-5): NAGVMQNPRHLVRRRGQEARLRCSPMKGHSHVYWYRQLPEEGLKFMVYLQKENIIDESGMPKERFSAEFPKEGPSILRIQQVVRGDSAAYFCASSPPGEGTQYFGPGTRLLVL.

This chain joins TRBV6-6 and TRBJ1-2; D is possibly TRBD1 (5 bases). CDR3 length equals 12 residues. V lost 7 bases and J 3 bases, leaving 9 bases between the germline ends. Germline CDR1 is MNHNY and CDR2 is SVGAGI (reference sequence). CDR3 DNA sequence: TGTGCCAGCAATCAGGGCGACTATGGCTACACCTTC. This sequence encodes CASNQGDYGYTF.

The chain combines TRBV7-2 with TRBJ2-7; 7 bases are a match to TRBD2. V dropped 1 base and J dropped 0; count of bases not matched to a gene: 6. The CDR3 has 16 amino acids. The V gene's germline CDR1 is SGHTA and CDR2 FQGNSA. The CDR3: CASSLGGGSLSYEQYF. The CDR3 DNA follows: TGTGCCAGCAGCTTAGGGGGGGGATCCCTCTCCTACGAGCAGTACTTC.

This chain uses TRBV27 with TRBJ2-1, with D maybe TRBD1 (7 bases). V was pared by 3 bases and J by 4 bases, with 13 bases between. In germline, CDR1 is MNHEY, CDR2 SMNVEV (reference sequence). The CDR3 is 15 residues long. The CDR3 DNA reads TGTGCCAGCAGTTTCGGAGGGGGCAATTACAATGAGCAGTTCTTC. Translation gives CASSFGGGNYNEQFF.

This clone came up once. This chain joins TRBV19 and TRBJ2-1, with a possible D match to TRBD2 (7 bases). The CDR3 spans 16 residues. Trimming shortened V by 4 bases and J by 9 bases, and 22 bases separated the two germline ends. The germline V gene encodes CDR1 LNHDA and CDR2 SQIVND (reference sequence). The CDR3 reads CASSTRTTGGRGEQFF. The CDR3 DNA is TGTGCCAGTAGTACCAGGACTACCGGGGGGCGGGGTGAGCAGTTCTTC.

This rearrangement joins TRBV7-2 to TRBJ1-2; D perhaps matches TRBD1 (5 bases). CDR1 is SGHTA, CDR2 FQGNSA, per germline. V lost 3 bases and J lost 2, with 7 bases in between. The CDR3 runs 13 residues. The DNA of the CDR3 is TGTGCCAGCAGCTTGGGGGGGAACTATGGCTACACCTTC. It is translated as CASSLGGNYGYTF.

The chain uses TRBV2 and TRBJ1-1; D may be TRBD1 (5 bases). Germline V gene lookup returns CDR1 SNHLY and CDR2 FYNNEI. Trimming left V 7 bases short and J 6 bases short, with 15 bases between. This CDR3 is 13 amino acids long. The CDR3 loop is CASTVEGKAEAFF. As DNA, the CDR3 is TGTGCCAGCACCGTGGAGGGGAAGGCTGAAGCTTTCTTT.

This chain connects TRBV27 to TRBJ1-6; tentative D call: TRBD1 (5 bases). The CDR3 covers 14 residues. V lost 7 bases and J 10 bases, leaving 17 bases between the germline ends. Germline assignment: CDR1 MNHEY and CDR2 SMNVEV (reference sequence). The CDR3 reads CASTFIRVPSPLHF. In DNA, the CDR3 is TGTGCCAGCACCTTCATCAGGGTTCCCTCACCCCTCCACTTT.

V gene TRBV9 combines with J gene TRBJ2-5, with D perhaps matching TRBD2 (6 bases). Germline V gene lookup returns CDR1 SGDLS and CDR2 YYNGEE. The CDR3 sequence is 16 residues long. V dropped 0 bases and J dropped 6 bases, with 18 bases sitting between them. The CDR3 nucleotides are TGTGCCAGCAGCGTAGGATATGGAGGGGAGTTAAAGACCCAGTACTTC. This sequence encodes CASSVGYGGELKTQYF. The entire variable domain, with the rest obtained from reference TRBV9 and TRBJ2-5, is as follows: DSGVTQTPKHLITATGQRVTLRCSPRSGDLSVYWYQQSLDQGLQFLIQYYNGEERAKGNILERFSAQQFPDLHSELNLSSLELGDSALYFCASSVGYGGELKTQYFGPGTRLLVL.